These 27 T cell receptor beta chains came from one sample sequenced in a study of blood T cells in healthy people across ages. Together with a sample-barcoded 5' primer, a J-beta primer mix was included in a second PCR lasting roughly 6 to 12 cycles. From the 5' RACE reads, TCRdb called clonotypes with MiXCR, one entry per CDR3 protein. The sample carries 850,000 or so distinct CDR3 sequences, less than 35% recorded once. Sequenced input: blood. The origin of the receptors is a woman at least 80 years old in good health.

The genes are TRBV3-1 and TRBJ2-3, with TRBD2 identical over 10 bases. The CDR3 spans 20 residues. Looked up from germline, CDR1 is LGHDT and CDR2 is YNNKEL (reference sequence). Trimming at V came to 0 bases and at J to 0 bases, leaving 12 bases not matched to a gene. The CDR3 region is CASSQETSGGGETSTDTQYF. The CDR3 region has the DNA TGTGCCAGCAGCCAAGAAACCAGCGGGGGGGGAGAAACTAGCACAGATACGCAGTATTTT.

At least ten counts were recorded for this clonotype. The chain has TRBV6-1 and TRBJ2-7; TRBD2 might be the D (6 bases). The germline V and J ends were trimmed by 7 bases and 5 bases, with 12 bases remaining between them. CDR1 is MNHNS and CDR2 is SASEGT in the germline V gene. The CDR3 extends over 12 amino acids. In DNA form, the CDR3 reads TGTGCCAGCACCCTTTCGGGAGACGAGCAGTACTTC. It translates to CASTLSGDEQYF.

This clonotype was seen at least ten times. V usage is TRBV11-2 and J usage is TRBJ2-3; D uncertain. Deletions cut 1 base from V and 5 bases from J, with 10 bases between. Germline lookup yields CDR1 SGHAT and CDR2 FQNNGV. There are 14 residues in the CDR3. In DNA, the CDR3 is TGTGCCAGCAGCTTAGCCAGTTGGGGAGATACGCAGTATTTT. Protein: CASSLASWGDTQYF.

This clonotype was picked up one time. A clone one base away is much larger, so this may be a read error. The chain is built from TRBV7-8 and TRBJ2-5, with 9 bases identical to TRBD1. The V gene's germline CDR1 is SGHVS and CDR2 FQNEAQ. J was trimmed by 11 bases and V by 0 bases; bases with no gene match: 7. The length of the CDR3 is 14 residues. The CDR3 region has the DNA TGTGCCAGCAGCTTAGCTCTTGATGGACAGGGGCAGTACTTC. It codes for CASSLALDGQGQYF.

This clonotype was counted between two and nine times. The chain uses TRBV30 and TRBJ1-5; tentatively, D is TRBD1 (5 bases). V was shortened by 0 bases and J by 4 bases, with 10 bases between the two germline ends. The germline V gene encodes CDR1 GTSNPN and CDR2 SVGIG (reference sequence). CDR3 length: 14 amino acids. The CDR3 spells CAWSVQWGNQPQHF. The DNA of the CDR3 is TGTGCCTGGAGTGTTCAATGGGGGAATCAGCCCCAGCATTTT.

The V and J genes are TRBV20-1 and TRBJ1-6, with TRBD1 matching over 7 bases. Per germline, CDR1 DFQATT and CDR2 SNEGSKA (reference sequence). This CDR3 has 16 amino acids. V was clipped by 0 bases and J by 5 bases; unmatched bases: 7. The DNA of the CDR3 is TGCAGTGCTAGAGATCAAGGGGGCTCAAATAATTCACCCCTCCACTTT. Its protein is CSARDQGGSNNSPLHF.

Regarding this clonotype: A much larger clone lies one base from this, so it may be a read error. The rearrangement uses TRBV5-1 and TRBJ2-5; D unclear. The CDR3 has 18 amino acids. Trimming took off 2 bases at V and 11 bases at J, with 31 bases between the two ends. The germline gives CDR1 SGHRS, CDR2 YFSETQ. CDR3 in amino acids: CASSFGSSRLRLNNEQYF. DNA for the CDR3: TGCGCCAGCAGCTTTGGCTCTAGTAGGCTCCGATTAAACAATGAGCAGTACTTC.

Ten or more counts support this clonotype. The V gene is TRBV5-1, the J gene TRBJ2-3; TRBD2 might be the D (6 bases). Germline lookup yields CDR1 SGHRS and CDR2 YFSETQ. CDR3 length: 15 amino acids. V was pared by 1 base and J by 5 bases, with 14 bases between. CDR3: CASSLMGHGRDTQYF. DNA for the CDR3: TGCGCCAGCAGCTTGATGGGCCACGGGAGAGATACGCAGTATTTT.

Comments on this clonotype: The CDR3 does not close with the conserved phenylalanine or tryptophan, likely indicating a read error. This sequence joins TRBV20-1 and TRBJ2-2; maybe TRBD2 (6 bases). Germline V CDR1 and CDR2: DFQATT, SNEGSKA (reference sequence). V lost 3 bases and J 0 bases, leaving 8 bases between the germline ends. This CDR3 has 14 residues. The CDR3 is CSASWGANTGELFC. The DNA for the CDR3 is TGCAGTGCTAGCTGGGGGGCGAACACCGGGGAGCTGTTTTGT.

The J gene is TRBJ2-7, the V gene TRBV6-2 or TRBV6-3; D unresolved. V lost 2 bases and J 5 bases, leaving 13 bases between the germline ends. Per germline, CDR1 MNHEY and CDR2 SVGEGT. CDR3 length: 14 amino acids. CDR3 nucleotide sequence: TGTGCCAGCAGTTACCAGGTAGAAGCTAACGAGCAGTACTTC. Protein sequence: CASSYQVEANEQYF.

The J gene is TRBJ2-3, the V gene TRBV7-2; D might be TRBD1 or TRBD2, each matching 6 bases. V was clipped by 5 bases and J by 6 bases, with 18 bases between them. The CDR3 contains 15 residues. CDR1 is SGHTA, CDR2 FQGNSA, per germline. CDR3 amino acids: CASSGGTGARDTQYF. DNA of the CDR3: TGTGCCAGCAGCGGGGGGACGGGGGCGCGGGATACGCAGTATTTT.

This clonotype was recorded at least ten times. The chain carries TRBV4-3 and TRBJ1-4; 8 bases map to TRBD1. Germline trimming cut 4 bases from V and 14 bases from J; bases unmatched to any gene: 15. Germline V gene sequence: CDR1 LGHNA, CDR2 YSLEER. The CDR3 has 15 amino acids. CDR3 bases: TGCGCCAGCAGCCGATTCGGGACAGGTGACGCCAGGCTGTTTTTT. This translates into CASSRFGTGDARLFF.

The gene calls are TRBV4-2 and TRBJ1-3; D not certain. The CDR3 is made up of 16 amino acids. V gave up 1 base and J gave up 1 base, with 11 bases separating them. Germline CDR1 reads LGHNA; CDR2 reads YNFKEQ. The CDR3 loop reads CASSQGVGPSGNTIYF. The CDR3 nucleotides read TGTGCCAGCAGCCAAGGGGTAGGACCTTCTGGAAACACCATATATTTT.

There are many counts of this clonotype. The chain couples TRBV20-1 to TRBJ2-3; D not certain. The germline V gene encodes CDR1 DFQATT and CDR2 SNEGSKA (reference sequence). This CDR3 contains 15 residues. V was trimmed by 5 bases and J by 0 bases, leaving 15 bases between them. The CDR3 loop is CSAPPRRTSTDTQYF. As DNA, the CDR3 is TGCAGTGCTCCGCCAAGGCGTACTAGCACAGATACGCAGTATTTT.

For this clonotype: Possible read error: a much larger clone is one base away. V usage is TRBV6-2 or TRBV6-3 and J usage is TRBJ2-1; D tentatively fits TRBD1 or TRBD2 (5 bases each). The ends were cut back, 2 bases at V and 5 bases at J, with 19 bases in the middle. The germline gives CDR1 MNHEY, CDR2 SVGEGT. The CDR3 sequence is 17 residues long. This chain's CDR3 is CASSYPGRVLPDNEQFF. The CDR3 DNA reads as TGTGCCAGCAGTTACCCAGGGCGGGTCCTTCCGGACAATGAGCAGTTCTTC.

This clonotype was detected many times. The CDR3 region has the DNA TGTGCCAGCTCGAACCAGGGGATGGGAGATACGCAGTATTTT. This sequence encodes CASSNQGMGDTQYF. The chain employs TRBV6-5 and TRBJ2-3; tentatively, D is TRBD1 (6 bases). CDR3 length equals 14 residues. V was shortened by 8 bases and J by 5 bases, with 17 bases between the two germline ends. Germline V CDR1 and CDR2: MNHEY, SVGAGI.

This clonotype showed up just once. It may be a read error: a sequence one base away is much more abundant. The J gene is TRBJ2-5, the V gene TRBV21-1. TRBV21-1 is a recognized pseudogene. The CDR3 is made up of 15 amino acids. CDR3 coding DNA: TGTGCCGGCAGCAATACAGAACAACCCCAAGAGACCCAGTACTTC. This encodes CAGSNTEQPQETQYF.

With respect to this clonotype: A read error is possible here, since a much larger clone lies one base away. V is TRBV6-2 or TRBV6-3 and J is TRBJ2-7; D is unresolved. Gene TRBJ2-5 matches the end of the DNA better, so the J call may be wrong. Germline V gene lookup returns CDR1 MNHEY and CDR2 SVGEGT. This CDR3 spans 12 amino acids. DNA of the CDR3: TGTGCCAGCGGGCACGGTGGAGAGACCCAGTACTTC. Translated: CASGHGGETQYF.

This clonotype has ten or more counts. For the CDR3, the DNA is TGTGCCAGCAGCCAGTCTCCGTTAGCGGGCTATCAAGAGACCCAGTACTTC. This translates into CASSQSPLAGYQETQYF. The chain has TRBV27 and TRBJ2-5, with TRBD2 identical over 7 bases. J lost 2 bases, V lost 6 bases, and 15 bases had no gene match. The CDR3 covers 17 residues. Germline V lookup: CDR1 MNHEY, CDR2 SMNVEV (reference sequence).

A word on this clonotype: A much larger clone sits a single nucleotide away, making a read error possible. This chain links TRBV20-1 with TRBJ2-7; D might be TRBD1 or TRBD2, each matching 5 bases. Germline V gene data show CDR1 as DFQATT and CDR2 as SNEGSKA (reference sequence). This CDR3 is 14 amino acids long. V gave up 4 bases and J gave up 2 bases, with 15 bases separating them. The CDR3 reads CSAKWDGRAYEQYF. In nucleotides, the CDR3 is TGCAGTGCTAAGTGGGACGGAAGAGCCTACGAGCAGTACTTC.

This clonotype has only a few counts. A much larger clone is a single base away; this may be a read error. The chain has TRBV20-1 and TRBJ2-1; 14 nucleotides align to TRBD2. The CDR3 covers 15 residues. Trimming at V came to 8 bases and at J to 10 bases, leaving 13 bases not matched to a gene. Per the germline V gene, CDR1 is DFQATT and CDR2 is SNEGSKA (reference sequence). The CDR3 protein is CSTRTGTSGGDEQFF. DNA for the CDR3: TGCAGTACCCGGACCGGGACTAGCGGGGGAGACGAGCAGTTCTTC.

This chain links TRBV21-1 with TRBJ2-5. TRBV21-1 is marked as a pseudogene. The CDR3 is 10 amino acids. CDR3 amino acids: CASSKKTQYF. The CDR3, as DNA: TGTGCCAGCAGCAAAAAGACCCAGTACTTC.

This clonotype has more than one count but fewer than ten. This chain joins TRBV4-3 and TRBJ2-7; a possible D gene is TRBD2 (7 bases). The CDR3 length is 14 residues. V was clipped by 3 bases and J by 7 bases, with 16 bases between them. The germline V gene has CDR1 LGHNA and CDR2 YSLEER. DNA of the CDR3: TGCGCCAGCAGCCAGGGACCGGGGGGCAATGAGCAGTACTTC. Translating it yields CASSQGPGGNEQYF.

This clonotype was seen ten or more times. The genes are TRBV6-5 and TRBJ2-3; a possible D gene is TRBD1 (5 bases). CDR1 MNHEY and CDR2 SVGAGI come from the germline V gene. This CDR3 spans 16 amino acids. Trimming took off 0 bases at V and 5 bases at J, with 15 bases between the two ends. The CDR3 loop reads CASSYSKGGAQDTQYF. CDR3 DNA sequence: TGTGCCAGCAGTTACTCGAAGGGTGGGGCACAAGATACGCAGTATTTT.

The chain employs TRBV20-1 and TRBJ2-7, with 8 positions matching TRBD2. CDR3 size: 14 residues. In germline, CDR1 is DFQATT, CDR2 SNEGSKA (reference sequence). Unmatched junction bases numbered 6, after V lost 3 bases and J lost 2 bases. CDR3 sequence (DNA): TGCAGTGCTAGGAGCGGGGGCGATACCTACGAGCAGTACTTC. Translation gives CSARSGGDTYEQYF.

At least ten counts were recorded for this clonotype. The chain uses TRBV24-1 and TRBJ2-1; 10 positions match TRBD2. From germline, CDR1 is KGHDR and CDR2 SFDVKD. J lost 2 bases, V lost 1 base, and 1 base had no gene match. The CDR3 sequence is 16 residues long. Here the CDR3 DNA reads TGTGCCACCAGTGATTTCAGCGGGGGGGCCTACAATGAGCAGTTCTTC. Its translation: CATSDFSGGAYNEQFF.

This chain connects TRBV7-6 to TRBJ2-7; TRBD2 is a possible D gene (5 bases). Germline CDR1 SGHVS, CDR2 FNYEAQ. The V gene lost 5 bases and the J gene lost 0 bases, with 8 bases spanning the gap. The CDR3 is 13 residues long. CDR3 protein: CASSHRDSYEQYF. For the CDR3, the DNA is TGTGCCAGCAGCCACCGGGACTCCTACGAGCAGTACTTC.